A single sample gave rise to the 17 T cell receptor beta chains below, sequenced in a study of cytomegalovirus exposure and HLA in healthy donors (dated by TCRdb to the late 2010s). Libraries were prepared through the immunoSEQ multiplex PCR assay. For the multiplex PCR, a mixture combining 60 forward primers for TCR Vbeta segments and 13 reverse primers for TCR Jbeta segments was used. Drawn from immuneACCESS, this table holds only the in-frame rearrangements with V and J called that TCRdb kept. Clones are partly lost; checked studies trace under half to an unresolved V gene and leave the rest unexplained. Within this sample are fewer than 250,000 clones, with around 87% of them counted one time only. The top ten constitute 1% to 1.5% of the sample. Specimen: PBMCs. The receptors shown here come from a young man in good health and CMV-seronegative.

The chain combines TRBV13 with TRBJ2-5; TRBD2 is a possible D gene (6 bases). Germline V gives CDR1 PRHDT, CDR2 FYEKMQ (reference sequence). Deletions cut 4 bases from V and 0 bases from J, with 9 bases between. The CDR3 sequence is 14 residues long. CDR3: CASSSGGYQETQYF. DNA of the CDR3: TGTGCCAGCAGCTCCGGGGGTTACCAAGAGACCCAGTACTTC. Variable domain in full (rest from reference TRBV13 and TRBJ2-5): AAGVIQSPRHLIKEKRETATLKCYPIPRHDTVYWYQQGPGQDPQFLISFYEKMQSDKGSIPDRFSAQQFSDYHSELNMSSLELGDSALYFCASSSGGYQETQYFGPGTRLLVL.

This chain links TRBV5-1 with TRBJ1-1; 8 bases map to TRBD1. This CDR3 contains 13 residues. The junction had 4 bases not matched to a gene; V was cut back by 2 bases and J by 7 bases. The germline CDR1 and CDR2 sequences are SGHRS and YFSETQ. The CDR3 coding sequence is TGCGCCAGCAGCTTAGACAGGGGACATGAAGCTTTCTTT. Protein product: CASSLDRGHEAFF.

This chain connects TRBV27 to TRBJ2-3; a possible D gene is TRBD1 (6 bases). The V gene's germline CDR1 is MNHEY and CDR2 SMNVEV (reference sequence). The CDR3 is made up of 21 amino acids. Trimming took off 4 bases at V and 2 bases at J, with 31 bases between the two ends. The CDR3 DNA sequence: TGTGCCAGCAGTTCGAGGTTCCACCCCACAGGGCCACCTCCCCACACAGATACGCAGTATTTT. As protein: CASSSRFHPTGPPPHTDTQYF.

The chain carries TRBV27 and TRBJ1-5, with D possibly TRBD1 on 5 matching bases. The CDR3 is 13 residues long. Trimming stripped 1 base from V and 5 bases from J, with 6 bases between. The germline V gene has CDR1 MNHEY and CDR2 SMNVEV (reference sequence). Here the CDR3 reads CASSLWGDQPQHF. The CDR3 DNA reads TGTGCCAGCAGTTTATGGGGGGATCAGCCCCAGCATTTT.

The chain combines TRBV11-2 with TRBJ1-6; 9 bases map to TRBD1. This CDR3 spans 15 amino acids. In germline, CDR1 is SGHAT, CDR2 FQNNGV. The V and J ends lost 4 bases and 10 bases, in that order; junction bases with no gene match: 8. The chain's CDR3 is CASSYTTGGESPLHF. CDR3 nucleotide sequence: TGTGCCAGCAGCTATACTACAGGGGGCGAGTCACCCCTCCACTTT.

Comments on this clone: Other DNA sequences from this sample encode an identical CDR3 as well. The V and J genes are TRBV9 and TRBJ1-1; TRBD1 might be the D (5 bases). Trimming shortened V by 0 bases and J by 4 bases, and 10 bases separated the two germline ends. Germline CDR1 and CDR2: SGDLS and YYNGEE. This CDR3 spans 14 amino acids. CDR3 in amino acids: CASSVAGGGTEAFF. CDR3 DNA sequence: TGTGCCAGCAGCGTAGCGGGGGGTGGCACTGAAGCTTTCTTT.

This rearrangement joins TRBV19 to TRBJ2-3; 7 nucleotides align to TRBD1. V dropped 8 bases and J dropped 0; count of bases not matched to a gene: 11. The CDR3 length is 16 residues. The germline CDR1 and CDR2 sequences are LNHDA and SQIVND (reference sequence). CDR3 protein: CASGGAQGLSTDTQYF. For the CDR3, the DNA is TGTGCCAGTGGGGGAGCACAGGGGTTAAGCACAGATACGCAGTATTTT.

The chain couples TRBV27 to TRBJ2-2; TRBD1 matches 8 bases. This CDR3 contains 15 residues. V was pared by 8 bases and J by 4 bases, with 9 bases of the junction left unmatched. Germline CDR1 MNHEY, CDR2 SMNVEV (reference sequence). CDR3 in amino acids: CASGGQGVSTGELFF. For the CDR3, the DNA is TGTGCCAGCGGCGGACAGGGAGTGAGCACCGGGGAGCTGTTTTTT.

J is TRBJ2-2 and V is TRBV15; TRBD2 aligns across 11 bases. V lost 2 bases and J lost 3; bases outside the gene matches: 2. In germline, CDR1 is LNHNV, CDR2 YYDKDF (reference sequence). This CDR3 region has 16 residues. CDR3 DNA: TGTGCCACCAGCAGAATAGCGGGGGGGTACACCGGGGAGCTGTTTTTT. Its translation is CATSRIAGGYTGELFF.

This clone occurred once. This chain links TRBV5-1 with TRBJ2-3; D is undetermined. Germline lookup yields CDR1 SGHRS and CDR2 YFSETQ. The CDR3 extends over 12 amino acids. The V end was cut by 2 bases, the J end by 3 bases, with 4 bases between. CDR3 nucleotide sequence: TGCGCCAGCAGCTTTAGTACAGATACGCAGTATTTT. Translation gives CASSFSTDTQYF.

The chain employs TRBV29-1 and TRBJ2-5, with D unclear. The end of the DNA fits TRBJ2-7 better, so the J call may be wrong. Germline V lookup: CDR1 SQVTM, CDR2 ANQGSEA. The CDR3 runs 13 residues. The CDR3 sequence: CSVVFPNPYEQYF. The CDR3 DNA reads TGCAGCGTTGTTTTCCCGAACCCCTACGAGCAGTACTTC.

This rearrangement joins TRBV13 to TRBJ1-1; D is ambiguous. The germline V gene has CDR1 PRHDT and CDR2 FYEKMQ (reference sequence). The V end lost 8 bases, the J end lost 6 bases, and 19 bases lay between the germline ends. This CDR3 region has 14 residues. CDR3 bases: TGTGCCAGCCTACTCGACAATGGCAAATCTGAAGCTTTCTTT. This translates into CASLLDNGKSEAFF.

The J gene is TRBJ2-2, the V gene TRBV5-1; D unresolved. Germline V gene lookup returns CDR1 SGHRS and CDR2 YFSETQ. Trimming shortened V by 0 bases and J by 2 bases, and 17 bases separated the two germline ends. CDR3 length: 18 amino acids. CDR3: CASSLGPSGTRNTGELFF. CDR3 in DNA: TGCGCCAGCAGCTTGGGCCCCTCGGGTACGAGAAACACCGGGGAGCTGTTTTTT.

This clone appeared once. One end of the junction varies from germline; a read error may be responsible. The chain recombines TRBV7-9 with TRBJ1-1; D ambiguous. Per germline, CDR1 SEHNR and CDR2 FQNEAQ (reference sequence). The CDR3 consists of 11 residues. CDR3 protein: CASSSFSEAFF. The CDR3 DNA sequence: TGTGCCAGCAGCTCGTTCTCTGAGGCTTTCTTT.

The chain carries TRBV27 and TRBJ2-3; TRBD1 is a possible D gene (6 bases). Germline CDR1 and CDR2: MNHEY and SMNVEV (reference sequence). The CDR3 contains 12 residues. Trimming took 6 bases from V and 5 from J, leaving 9 bases between them. The CDR3 DNA reads as TGTGCCAGCAGGGACAGACAAGATACGCAGTATTTT. Its translation: CASRDRQDTQYF.

The genes are TRBV6-1 and TRBJ2-5; TRBD2 is a possible D gene (6 bases). TRBJ2-7 matches the DNA end more closely, so the J call is doubtful. Germline CDR1 and CDR2: MNHNS and SASEGT. This CDR3 is 16 amino acids long. This CDR3 reads CASSEPPVGGTYEQYF. The CDR3 DNA follows: TGTGCCAGCAGTGAGCCTCCGGTGGGGGGAACCTACGAGCAGTACTTC.

This clone came up a few times. The chain uses TRBV10-1 and TRBJ2-1, with D hard to call. The germline CDR1 and CDR2 sequences are WNHNN and SYGVQD (reference sequence). CDR3 length: 19 residues. V lost 6 bases, J lost 4 bases, and 28 bases lay in between. The CDR3: CASREPAEWPLRRYNEQFF. The CDR3 DNA reads as TGCGCCAGCAGAGAACCTGCGGAATGGCCCTTAAGAAGATACAATGAGCAGTTCTTC.